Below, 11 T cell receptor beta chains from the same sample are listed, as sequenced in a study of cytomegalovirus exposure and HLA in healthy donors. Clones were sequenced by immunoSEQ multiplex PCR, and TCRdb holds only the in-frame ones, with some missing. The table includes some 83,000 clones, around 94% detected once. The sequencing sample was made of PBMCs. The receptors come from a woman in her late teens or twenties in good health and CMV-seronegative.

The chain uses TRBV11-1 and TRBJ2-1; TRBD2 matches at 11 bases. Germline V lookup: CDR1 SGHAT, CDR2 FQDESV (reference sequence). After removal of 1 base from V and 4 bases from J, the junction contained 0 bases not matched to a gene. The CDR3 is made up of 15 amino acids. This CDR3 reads CASSLGTSGYNEQFF. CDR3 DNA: TGTGCCAGCAGCTTAGGGACTAGCGGGTACAATGAGCAGTTCTTC. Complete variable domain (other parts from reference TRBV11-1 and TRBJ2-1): EAEVAQSPRYKITEKSQAVAFWCDPISGHATLYWYRQILGQGPELLVQFQDESVVDDSQLPKDRFSAERLKGVDSTLKIQPAELGDSAMYLCASSLGTSGYNEQFFGPGTRLTVL.

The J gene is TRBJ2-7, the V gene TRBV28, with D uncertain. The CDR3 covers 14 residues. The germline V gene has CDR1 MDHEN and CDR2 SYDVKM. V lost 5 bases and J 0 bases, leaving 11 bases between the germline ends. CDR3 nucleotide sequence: TGTGCCAGCAGTCCCCGAACTGACTCCTACGAGCAGTACTTC. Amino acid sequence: CASSPRTDSYEQYF.

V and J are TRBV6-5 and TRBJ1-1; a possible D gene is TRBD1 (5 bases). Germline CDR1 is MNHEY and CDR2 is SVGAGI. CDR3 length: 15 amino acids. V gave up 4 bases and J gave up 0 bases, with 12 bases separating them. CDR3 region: CASSSLKGMNTEAFF. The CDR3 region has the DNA TGTGCCAGCAGTTCTCTAAAGGGGATGAACACTGAAGCTTTCTTT.

Here the CDR3 DNA reads TGTGCCAGCAGTGAACAGGTAGCGGGAGCGGAGACCCAGTACTTC. Translating it yields CASSEQVAGAETQYF. V is TRBV2 and J is TRBJ2-5, with 9 positions matching TRBD2. CDR1 is SNHLY, CDR2 FYNNEI, per germline. The CDR3 length is 15 residues. Trimming at V came to 2 bases and at J to 5 bases, leaving 6 bases not matched to a gene.

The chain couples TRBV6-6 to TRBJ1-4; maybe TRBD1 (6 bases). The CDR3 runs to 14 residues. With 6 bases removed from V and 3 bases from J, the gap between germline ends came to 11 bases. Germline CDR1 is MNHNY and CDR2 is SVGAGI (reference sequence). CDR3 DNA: TGTGCCAGCAGCCGGACAGCTTCTAATGAAAAACTGTTTTTT. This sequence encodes CASSRTASNEKLFF.

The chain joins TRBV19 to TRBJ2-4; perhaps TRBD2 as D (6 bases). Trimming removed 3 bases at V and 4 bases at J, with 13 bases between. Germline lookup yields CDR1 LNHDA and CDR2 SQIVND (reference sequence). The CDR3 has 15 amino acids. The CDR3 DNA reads TGTGCCAGTAGTATGCTTCCGGCGGGGAAAAACATTCAGTACTTC. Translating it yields CASSMLPAGKNIQYF.

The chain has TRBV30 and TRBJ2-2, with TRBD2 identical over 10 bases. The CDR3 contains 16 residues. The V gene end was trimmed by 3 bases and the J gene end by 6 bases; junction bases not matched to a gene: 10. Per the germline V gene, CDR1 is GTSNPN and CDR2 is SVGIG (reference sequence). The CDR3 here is CAWRTTSGIFAGELFF. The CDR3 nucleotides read TGTGCCTGGAGGACAACTAGCGGGATCTTTGCCGGGGAGCTGTTTTTT.

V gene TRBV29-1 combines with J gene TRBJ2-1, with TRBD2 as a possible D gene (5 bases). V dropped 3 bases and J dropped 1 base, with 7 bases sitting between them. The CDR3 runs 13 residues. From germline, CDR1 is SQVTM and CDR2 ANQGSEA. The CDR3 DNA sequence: TGCAGCGTTGACAGCGGTTCCTACAATGAGCAGTTCTTC. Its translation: CSVDSGSYNEQFF.

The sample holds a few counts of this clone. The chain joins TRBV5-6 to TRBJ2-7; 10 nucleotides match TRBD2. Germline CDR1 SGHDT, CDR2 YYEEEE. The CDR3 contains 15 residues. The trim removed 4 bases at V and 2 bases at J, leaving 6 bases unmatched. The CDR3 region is CASSLTSGATYEQYF. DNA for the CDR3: TGTGCCAGCAGCCTCACTAGCGGGGCCACCTACGAGCAGTACTTC.

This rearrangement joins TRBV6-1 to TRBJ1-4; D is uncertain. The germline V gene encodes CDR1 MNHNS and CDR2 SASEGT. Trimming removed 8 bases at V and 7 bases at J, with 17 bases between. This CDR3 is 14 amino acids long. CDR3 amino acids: CASEPSRYSEKLFF. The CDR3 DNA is TGTGCCAGCGAACCTTCACGGTATAGTGAAAAACTGTTTTTT.

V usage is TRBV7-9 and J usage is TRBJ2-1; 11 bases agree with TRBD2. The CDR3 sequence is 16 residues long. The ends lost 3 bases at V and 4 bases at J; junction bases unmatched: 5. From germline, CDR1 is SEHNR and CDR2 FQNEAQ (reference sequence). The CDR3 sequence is CASSLTGTSGYNEQFF. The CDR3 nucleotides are TGTGCCAGCAGCTTGACCGGGACTAGCGGTTACAATGAGCAGTTCTTC.